This T cell receptor beta chain was retrieved from a study of cytomegalovirus exposure and HLA in healthy donors. Study results and caveats: Across HLA loci, a later analysis found differing TCR association rates, with DRB1 most and HLA-C fewest.

A multiplex PCR was run with 60 Vbeta primers and 13 Jbeta primers. Method: immunoSEQ multiplex PCR; TCRdb's copy keeps in-frame clones and lacks some. The data show 90,000 to 150,000 clones, 77% seen once. With respect to this clone: The target antigen is unknown.

The sequence derives from a human donor in good health. Sequenced sample: PBMCs.

The CDR3, as DNA: TGTGCCAGCAGTGCCTCTGTGACAGGGAAAGGCTACACCTTC. Protein product: CASSASVTGKGYTF. The rearrangement uses TRBV28 and TRBJ1-2; 7 nucleotides line up with TRBD1. Germline-derived CDR1 and CDR2 are MDHEN and SYDVKM. Unmatched junction bases numbered 11, after V lost 5 bases and J lost 8 bases. CDR3 length: 14 residues.